The 24 T cell receptor beta chains in this list originate from one sample, sequenced in a study of graft-versus-host responses after intestinal transplantation. Their antigen targets remain unknown. Libraries were prepared by immunoSEQ multiplex PCR; TCRdb keeps only in-frame clonotypes and omits some of them. Counted here are approximately 130,000 clones, about 92% occurring once; the ten biggest clones make up 0.16%. Sequenced material: unstimulated CD4+ T cells sorted from spleen or lymph node cells, taken before intestinal transplant. The receptors here all came from a human donor who received an intestinal transplant.

J is TRBJ1-6 and V is TRBV5-6; possible D gene TRBD1, 5 bases. CDR1 and CDR2 from the germline V gene are SGHDT and YYEEEE. CDR3 length equals 15 residues. V lost 2 bases, J lost 7 bases, and 13 bases lay in between. CDR3 protein: CASSFVEGLNSPLHF. The CDR3 region has the DNA TGTGCCAGCAGCTTTGTCGAGGGGCTGAATTCACCCCTCCACTTT.

The genes are TRBV10-1 and TRBJ1-6; unclear D gene. The CDR3 has 14 amino acids. Trimming took 6 bases from V and 4 from J, leaving 10 bases between them. In germline, CDR1 is WNHNN, CDR2 SYGVQD (reference sequence). The CDR3 DNA sequence: TGCGCCAGCAGCCCGGCGGGATATAATTCACCCCTCCACTTT. Translated: CASSPAGYNSPLHF.

V and J are TRBV7-2 and TRBJ1-1; TRBD1 is a possible D gene (5 bases). The V end was cut by 4 bases, the J end by 7 bases, with 19 bases between. The V gene's germline CDR1 is SGHTA and CDR2 FQGNSA. CDR3 length: 15 residues. DNA of the CDR3: TGTGCCAGCAGCTACCAGGTGGGACGGAATTTTGAAGCTTTCTTT. Amino acid sequence: CASSYQVGRNFEAFF.

This clone showed up just once. This chain uses TRBV4-2 with TRBJ1-2; a possible D gene is TRBD1 (6 bases). The CDR3 is 17 residues long. Trimming shortened V by 3 bases and J by 2 bases, and 19 bases separated the two germline ends. Per the germline V gene, CDR1 is LGHNA and CDR2 is YNFKEQ. In DNA, the CDR3 is TGTGCCAGCAGCCAGCATCCCAAACAGGGACTAAACTATGGCTACACCTTC. Translated, it gives CASSQHPKQGLNYGYTF.

The rearrangement links TRBV13 to TRBJ1-1; 10 bases are a match to TRBD1. CDR3 length equals 16 residues. With V trimmed by 4 bases and J by 7 bases, 12 bases remained unmatched. Germline loops: CDR1 PRHDT, CDR2 FYEKMQ (reference sequence). CDR3 region: CASSYDYGTGASEAFF. The CDR3 DNA reads TGTGCCAGCAGCTACGACTACGGGACAGGGGCGAGTGAAGCTTTCTTT.

This clone was picked up one time. The chain uses TRBV2 and TRBJ1-5; TRBD1 is a possible D gene (6 bases). From germline, CDR1 is SNHLY and CDR2 FYNNEI. Trimming pared 5 bases from V and 2 bases from J, leaving 13 bases between. The CDR3 sequence is 15 residues long. CDR3: CASSTQGFRNQPQHF. CDR3 nucleotide sequence: TGTGCCAGCAGTACACAGGGTTTTCGCAATCAGCCCCAGCATTTT.

V and J are TRBV11-3 and TRBJ2-7, with D perhaps TRBD1 (6 bases). The V and J ends lost 5 bases and 3 bases respectively, with 11 bases between them. The CDR3 loop spans 13 amino acids. Germline CDR1 SGHNT, CDR2 YENEEA. The CDR3 here is CASSLGTSYEQYF. For the CDR3, the DNA is TGTGCCAGCAGCCTAGGGACAAGCTACGAGCAGTACTTC.

The chain employs TRBV19 and TRBJ2-1; the match to TRBD1 covers 9 bases. The CDR3 covers 14 residues. Germline CDR1 and CDR2: LNHDA and SQIVND (reference sequence). Trimming at V came to 10 bases and at J to 6 bases, leaving 10 bases not matched to a gene. The CDR3 DNA is TGTGCCACAAGACGGGACAGGGACCCCAATGAGCAGTTCTTC. This encodes CATRRDRDPNEQFF. Drawing the rest from reference TRBV19 and TRBJ2-1, the complete variable domain is DGGITQSPKYLFRKEGQNVTLSCEQNLNHDAMYWYRQDPGQGLRLIYYSQIVNDFQKGDIAEGYSVSREKKESFPLTVTSAQKNPTAFYLCATRRDRDPNEQFFGPGTRLTVL.

The chain has TRBV7-9 and TRBJ2-3; 7 bases are shared with TRBD2. J lost 10 bases, V lost 5 bases, and 15 bases had no gene match. From germline, CDR1 is SEHNR and CDR2 FQNEAQ (reference sequence). The CDR3 extends over 15 amino acids. CDR3 sequence (DNA): TGTGCCAGCAGCCCATCCAACGCCGGGGGGACTGCGCAGTATTTT. Its protein is CASSPSNAGGTAQYF.

Here the CDR3 reads CASSEFRGNSPLHF. CDR3 sequence (DNA): TGTGCCAGCAGTGAGTTCAGGGGAAATTCACCCCTCCACTTT. The V call is TRBV6-4, the J call TRBJ1-6, with D possibly TRBD1 on 6 matching bases. V lost 3 bases, J lost 7 bases, and 10 bases lay in between. CDR1 MRHNA and CDR2 SNTAGT come from the germline V gene. The CDR3 has 14 amino acids.

V usage is TRBV6-1 and J usage is TRBJ2-5; D gene unclear. The germline V and J ends were trimmed by 4 bases and 3 bases, with 9 bases remaining between them. CDR1 and CDR2 (germline): MNHNS, SASEGT. This CDR3 is built from 13 residues. CDR3 nucleotides: TGTGCCAGCAGTGTCCGAAGTGAAGAGACCCAGTACTTC. This encodes CASSVRSEETQYF.

The rearrangement joins TRBV27 to TRBJ2-1; 13 positions match TRBD2. Trimming removed 6 bases from V and 7 bases from J; junction bases left unmatched: 3. The CDR3 loop spans 14 amino acids. Germline-derived CDR1 and CDR2 are MNHEY and SMNVEV (reference sequence). The CDR3 loop is CASSGLAGENEQFF. The CDR3 DNA sequence: TGTGCCAGCAGCGGACTAGCGGGGGAGAATGAGCAGTTCTTC.

V and J are TRBV4-1 and TRBJ1-1, with TRBD1 as a possible D gene (5 bases). Trimming left V 1 base short and J 1 base short, with 10 bases between. CDR3 length equals 15 residues. The germline V gene has CDR1 MGHRA and CDR2 YSYEKL. The CDR3 region is CASSQGGRRNTEAFF. The CDR3 DNA reads TGCGCCAGCAGCCAAGGGGGCAGGAGGAACACTGAAGCTTTCTTT.

The rearrangement uses TRBV5-1 and TRBJ2-3, with D possibly being TRBD1 or TRBD2 (5 bases each). In germline, CDR1 is SGHRS, CDR2 YFSETQ. The CDR3 consists of 15 residues. Deletions cut 0 bases from V and 0 bases from J, with 8 bases between. The CDR3 region is CASSLGDPSTDTQYF. The CDR3 DNA reads TGCGCCAGCAGCTTGGGGGACCCTAGCACAGATACGCAGTATTTT.

The chain is built from TRBV2 and TRBJ1-6; 11 nucleotides agree with TRBD1. This CDR3 has 15 amino acids. The trim removed 7 bases at V and 7 bases at J, leaving 6 bases unmatched. CDR1 is SNHLY, CDR2 FYNNEI, per germline. The CDR3 DNA reads TGTGCCAGCAATGAGGACAGGGGGCGAAATTCACCCCTCCACTTT. It codes for CASNEDRGRNSPLHF. Full variable domain (rest looked up from reference TRBV2 and TRBJ1-6): EPEVTQTPSHQVTQMGQEVILRCVPISNHLYFYWYRQILGQKVEFLVSFYNNEISEKSEIFDDQFSVERPDGSNFTLKIRSTKLEDSAMYFCASNEDRGRNSPLHFGNGTRLTVT.

In regard to this clone: This sample includes further DNA sequences coding for the same CDR3. V and J are TRBV5-1 and TRBJ2-3; D may match TRBD1 or TRBD2 (6 bases each). The germline V gene has CDR1 SGHRS and CDR2 YFSETQ. The germline V and J ends were trimmed by 2 bases and 0 bases, with 10 bases remaining between them. The CDR3 runs 15 residues. The CDR3 here is CASSLGGSSTDTQYF. CDR3 DNA: TGCGCCAGCAGCTTAGGGGGGTCTAGCACAGATACGCAGTATTTT.

The count of this clone is one. V gene TRBV7-6 combines with J gene TRBJ1-1; a weak D match, TRBD1 (6 bases). Germline CDR1 is SGHVS and CDR2 is FNYEAQ. Trimming stripped 1 base from V and 4 bases from J, with 16 bases between. The length of the CDR3 is 16 residues. The DNA for the CDR3 is TGTGCCAGCAGCTTAGGGGCCTACAGGGTAGGCACTGAAGCTTTCTTT. Translation gives CASSLGAYRVGTEAFF.

The V gene is TRBV5-1, the J gene TRBJ1-4; tentative D call: TRBD1 (6 bases). The CDR3 has 14 residues. Trimming left V 0 bases short and J 7 bases short, with 10 bases between. Germline CDR1 and CDR2: SGHRS and YFSETQ. This chain's CDR3 is CASSLGGAGEKLFF. The CDR3 region has the DNA TGCGCCAGCAGCTTGGGGGGGGCTGGTGAAAAACTGTTTTTT.

This rearrangement joins TRBV19 to TRBJ2-3; the D gene is possibly TRBD2 (5 bases). Trimming took off 3 bases at V and 0 bases at J, with 10 bases between the two ends. The CDR3 extends over 15 amino acids. Germline assignment: CDR1 LNHDA and CDR2 SQIVND (reference sequence). CDR3 DNA sequence: TGTGCCAGTAGTATTTGGAGGACTAGCACAGATACGCAGTATTTT. Protein sequence: CASSIWRTSTDTQYF.

The genes are TRBV10-3 and TRBJ1-6; 7 positions match TRBD1. The CDR3 totals 14 residues. The germline CDR1 and CDR2 sequences are ENHRY and SYGVKD. Unmatched junction bases numbered 4, after V lost 6 bases and J lost 5 bases. The CDR3 is CAIRRQGDNSPLHF. CDR3 in DNA: TGTGCCATCAGAAGACAGGGCGATAATTCACCCCTCCACTTT.

The rearrangement uses TRBV6-1 and TRBJ1-5; D is ambiguous. The CDR3 consists of 15 residues. V shed 6 bases and J shed 4 bases, with 16 bases lying between them. From germline, CDR1 is MNHNS and CDR2 SASEGT. The CDR3, as DNA: TGTGCCAGCAGACGTCAGGAAGCCCCTAATCAGCCCCAGCATTTT. Its protein product is CASRRQEAPNQPQHF.

The chain combines TRBV5-1 with TRBJ1-6; D is uncertain. CDR1 and CDR2 from the germline V gene are SGHRS and YFSETQ. The CDR3 has 12 residues. V was cut by 3 bases and J by 6 bases, with 4 bases left in between. The CDR3 region has the DNA TGCGCCAGCAGCTGGGGTAATTCACCCCTCCACTTT. Amino acids: CASSWGNSPLHF.

This chain links TRBV4-1 with TRBJ1-2; 10 bases align to TRBD1. Germline loops: CDR1 MGHRA, CDR2 YSYEKL. CDR3 size: 15 residues. Losses at the gene ends were 1 base for V and 2 bases for J; bases not matched to a gene: 1. The CDR3 DNA reads as TGCGCCAGCAGCCAAGGGACAGGGGGGAACTATGGCTACACCTTC. It translates to CASSQGTGGNYGYTF.

The chain links TRBV9 to TRBJ2-3; D is ambiguous. Germline V gives CDR1 SGDLS, CDR2 YYNGEE. V was cut by 3 bases and J by 10 bases, with 15 bases left in between. This CDR3 has 13 residues. CDR3 sequence (DNA): TGTGCCAGCAGCGAGGGCCAGAGTGGCCCGCAGTATTTT. It specifies CASSEGQSGPQYF. Based on the CDR3 plus reference TRBV9 and TRBJ2-3, the full variable domain is DSGVTQTPKHLITATGQRVTLRCSPRSGDLSVYWYQQSLDQGLQFLIQYYNGEERAKGNILERFSAQQFPDLHSELNLSSLELGDSALYFCASSEGQSGPQYFGPGTRLTVL.